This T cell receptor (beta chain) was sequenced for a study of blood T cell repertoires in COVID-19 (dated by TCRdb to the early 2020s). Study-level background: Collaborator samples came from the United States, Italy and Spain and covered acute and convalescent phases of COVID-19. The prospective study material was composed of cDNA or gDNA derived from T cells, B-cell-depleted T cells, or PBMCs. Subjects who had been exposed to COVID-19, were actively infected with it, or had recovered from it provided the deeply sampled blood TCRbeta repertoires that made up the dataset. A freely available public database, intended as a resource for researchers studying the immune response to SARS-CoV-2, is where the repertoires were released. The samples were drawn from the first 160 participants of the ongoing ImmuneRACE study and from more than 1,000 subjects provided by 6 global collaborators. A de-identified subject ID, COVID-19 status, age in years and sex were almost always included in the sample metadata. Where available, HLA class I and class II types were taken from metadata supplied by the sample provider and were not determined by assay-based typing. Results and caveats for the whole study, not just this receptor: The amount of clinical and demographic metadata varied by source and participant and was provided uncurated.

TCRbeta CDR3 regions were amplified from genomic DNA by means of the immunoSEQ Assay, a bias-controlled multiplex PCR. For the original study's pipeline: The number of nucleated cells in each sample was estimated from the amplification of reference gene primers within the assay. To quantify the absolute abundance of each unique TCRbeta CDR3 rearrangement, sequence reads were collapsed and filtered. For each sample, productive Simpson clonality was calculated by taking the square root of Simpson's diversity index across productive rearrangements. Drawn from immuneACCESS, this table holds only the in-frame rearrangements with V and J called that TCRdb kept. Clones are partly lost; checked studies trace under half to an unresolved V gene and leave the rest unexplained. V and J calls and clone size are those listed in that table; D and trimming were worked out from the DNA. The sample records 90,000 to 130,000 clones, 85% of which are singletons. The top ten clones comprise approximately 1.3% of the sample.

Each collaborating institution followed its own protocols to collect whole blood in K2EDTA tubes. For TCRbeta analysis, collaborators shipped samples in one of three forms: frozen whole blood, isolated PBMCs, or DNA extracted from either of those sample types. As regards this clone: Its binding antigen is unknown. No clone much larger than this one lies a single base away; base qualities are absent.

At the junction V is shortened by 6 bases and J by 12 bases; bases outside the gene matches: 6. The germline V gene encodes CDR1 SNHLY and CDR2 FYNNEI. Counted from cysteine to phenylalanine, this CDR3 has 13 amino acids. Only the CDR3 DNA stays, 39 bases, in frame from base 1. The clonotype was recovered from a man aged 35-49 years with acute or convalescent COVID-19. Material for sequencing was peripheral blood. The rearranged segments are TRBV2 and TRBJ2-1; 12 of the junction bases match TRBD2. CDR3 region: CASRASGRGAQFF. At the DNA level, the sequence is TGTGCCAGCAGGGCTAGCGGGAGGGGAGCGCAGTTCTTC.